Sequencing of this T cell receptor beta chain was carried out in a study of PD-1 blockade in classical Hodgkin lymphoma. In the study overall: Intravenous delivery of nivolumab at 3 mg/kg to patients occurred every 2 weeks. Study-wide results and limits: It was CD4+ TCR diversity, not CD8+, that rose significantly by C4D1. Newly diagnosed and completely responding patients shared comparable baseline diversity. Patients starting nivolumab under 1 year after ASCT were excluded.

The data were produced by immunoSEQ multiplex PCR, yet TCRdb's version contains in-frame clones alone and is incomplete. The table shows just under 20,000 clones, with roughly 83% occurring only once. Comment on this clone: Its target is unknown.

The germline V gene encodes CDR1 MDHEN and CDR2 SYDVKM. CDR3 length: 11 amino acids. V gave up 7 bases and J gave up 9 bases, with 13 bases separating them. Time point specified: cycle 4 day 1 (C4D1), after less than seven weeks of nivolumab. With no exception, relapse followed autologous stem cell transplantation in all patients, and brentuximab vedotin exposure varied. Purification of CD4+ T cells from thawed PBMCs was achieved by magnetic negative selection. The TCR sequence derives from a human donor with classical Hodgkin lymphoma. The chain joins TRBV28 to TRBJ2-7; a possible D gene is TRBD2 (5 bases). The material sequenced was CD4+ T cells from blood, taken before the fourth cycle of nivolumab. In nucleotides, the CDR3 is TGTGCCAGCACCGATCGGGGTGTGCAGTACTTC. Its translation: CASTDRGVQYF.